What follows are 29 T cell receptor beta chains derived from one specimen sequenced in a study of T cell responses to AZD1222 COVID-19 vaccine. The data were produced by immunoSEQ multiplex PCR, yet TCRdb's version contains in-frame clones alone and is incomplete. The sample shows 130,000 or so clones, 90% to 95% of them seen only once. The sequencing used peripheral blood, collected on day 0 of AZD1222 vaccination. The receptors were gathered from an adult in good health.

V gene TRBV19 combines with J gene TRBJ2-7, with D possibly TRBD1 on 5 matching bases. Germline CDR1 reads LNHDA; CDR2 reads SQIVND (reference sequence). The V gene lost 6 bases and the J gene lost 1 base, with 16 bases spanning the gap. This CDR3 is 15 amino acids long. For the CDR3, the DNA is TGTGCCAGTAGCTCAGGGTACTCCCCTTCCTACGAGCAGTACTTC. Its translation is CASSSGYSPSYEQYF.

The chain has TRBV2 and TRBJ2-3, with D uncertain. Trimming shortened V by 3 bases and J by 0 bases, and 7 bases separated the two germline ends. From germline, CDR1 is SNHLY and CDR2 FYNNEI. The CDR3 loop spans 14 amino acids. The DNA of the CDR3 is TGTGCCAGCAGTGAGTACAGCAGCACAGATACGCAGTATTTT. Its translation is CASSEYSSTDTQYF.

The chain uses TRBV19 and TRBJ1-2; a weak D match, TRBD1 (5 bases). The CDR3 is made up of 9 amino acids. Germline CDR1 and CDR2: LNHDA and SQIVND (reference sequence). In DNA, the CDR3 is TGTGCGGGGGTATTTGGCTACACCTTC. Protein sequence: CAGVFGYTF.

The chain carries TRBV2 and TRBJ1-1; 8 positions agree with TRBD1. CDR1 and CDR2 from the germline V gene are SNHLY and FYNNEI. This CDR3 contains 13 residues. V trimming: 4 bases; J trimming: 4 bases; junction bases outside the gene matches: 2. The CDR3 sequence: CASSGQGITEAFF. CDR3 bases: TGTGCCAGCAGTGGACAGGGGATCACTGAAGCTTTCTTT.

The chain couples TRBV4-1 to TRBJ2-2; D is unclear. Germline V lookup: CDR1 MGHRA, CDR2 YSYEKL. The CDR3 totals 13 residues. Trimming stripped 3 bases from V and 7 bases from J, with 9 bases between. This CDR3 is CASSHRHNGELFF. CDR3 nucleotide sequence: TGCGCCAGCAGCCACAGACACAACGGGGAGCTGTTTTTT.

This chain uses TRBV19 with TRBJ1-6; TRBD1 might be the D (5 bases). Germline V CDR1 and CDR2: LNHDA, SQIVND (reference sequence). V shed 8 bases and J shed 3 bases, with 8 bases lying between them. The CDR3 is made up of 13 amino acids. The CDR3 is CASRRDYNSPLHF. For the CDR3, the DNA is TGTGCCAGTCGCAGGGACTATAATTCACCCCTCCACTTT.

The CDR3 protein is CASSIDSYEQYF. The CDR3 DNA reads TGCGCCAGCAGCATCGACTCTTACGAGCAGTACTTC. The chain is built from TRBV10-2 and TRBJ2-7; D is uncertain. Trimming removed 6 bases at V and 4 bases at J, with 10 bases between. This CDR3 spans 12 amino acids. Germline V gene lookup returns CDR1 WSHSY and CDR2 SAAADI.

This clone was observed once. The rearrangement links TRBV18 to TRBJ2-2; D may be TRBD1 (5 bases). CDR1 and CDR2 from the germline V gene are KGHSH and LQKENI. The CDR3 length is 17 residues. V was shortened by 3 bases and J by 0 bases, with 14 bases between the two germline ends. This chain's CDR3 is CASSPFQGDANTGELFF. The CDR3, as DNA: TGTGCCAGCTCACCTTTTCAGGGCGATGCGAACACCGGGGAGCTGTTTTTT.

The gene calls are TRBV19 and TRBJ2-3; the D gene could be TRBD1 or TRBD2 (5 bases each). The germline V gene encodes CDR1 LNHDA and CDR2 SQIVND (reference sequence). The CDR3 runs to 14 residues. V was clipped by 5 bases and J by 6 bases, with 15 bases between them. The CDR3 nucleotides are TGTGCCAGTAGTTCCGGGACCCGAATCGATACGCAGTATTTT. Protein sequence: CASSSGTRIDTQYF. Filled out from reference TRBV19 and TRBJ2-3, the complete variable domain reads DGGITQSPKYLFRKEGQNVTLSCEQNLNHDAMYWYRQDPGQGLRLIYYSQIVNDFQKGDIAEGYSVSREKKESFPLTVTSAQKNPTAFYLCASSSGTRIDTQYFGPGTRLTVL.

The rearrangement uses TRBV3-1 (or the pseudogene TRBV3-2) and TRBJ2-7; D might be TRBD1 (5 bases). Per the germline V gene, CDR1 is LGHDT and CDR2 is YNNKEL (reference sequence). Trimming took 3 bases from V and 4 from J, leaving 13 bases between them. This CDR3 has 14 amino acids. CDR3 in DNA: TGTGCCAGCAGCCAGGGGCTCCTCCGATACGAGCAGTACTTC. As protein: CASSQGLLRYEQYF.

This chain connects TRBV25-1 to TRBJ2-7; 7 nucleotides align to TRBD1. Per germline, CDR1 MGHDK and CDR2 SYGVNS. The CDR3 extends over 15 amino acids. With V trimmed by 4 bases and J by 9 bases, 15 bases remained unmatched. This chain's CDR3 is CASSGWTGPSFGQYF. The CDR3 coding sequence is TGTGCCAGCAGTGGATGGACAGGCCCCAGCTTCGGGCAGTACTTC.

The genes are TRBV28 and TRBJ2-5, with a possible D match to TRBD1 (5 bases). This CDR3 has 18 amino acids. Trimming took off 3 bases at V and 3 bases at J, with 23 bases between the two ends. CDR1 is MDHEN and CDR2 is SYDVKM in the germline V gene. The CDR3 reads CASSFGPTVPRLKETQYF. CDR3 DNA sequence: TGTGCCAGCAGTTTCGGCCCGACAGTACCTAGGCTAAAAGAGACCCAGTACTTC.

V usage is TRBV28 and J usage is TRBJ1-1, with TRBD1 as a possible D gene (6 bases). The CDR3 has 14 amino acids. Germline values: CDR1 MDHEN, CDR2 SYDVKM. V lost 7 bases to trimming and J lost 4 bases, with 16 bases between them. Here the CDR3 reads CASTPTGAVTEAFF. The CDR3 DNA sequence: TGTGCCAGCACCCCTACGGGGGCTGTCACTGAAGCTTTCTTT. Looking up the rest from reference TRBV28 and TRBJ1-1 gives the full variable domain: DVKVTQSSRYLVKRTGEKVFLECVQDMDHENMFWYRQDPGLGLRLIYFSYDVKMKEKGDIPEGYSVSREKKERFSLILESASTNQTSMYLCASTPTGAVTEAFFGQGTRLTVV.

The V call is TRBV20-1, the J call TRBJ2-7; TRBD2 is a possible D gene (6 bases). V was clipped by 3 bases and J by 0 bases, with 15 bases between them. Looked up from germline, CDR1 is DFQATT and CDR2 is SNEGSKA (reference sequence). The CDR3 spans 15 residues. The CDR3 DNA sequence: TGCAGTGCTAGTTTTACAGCTAGCGCCTCCTACGAGCAGTACTTC. Amino acids: CSASFTASASYEQYF.

This chain joins TRBV6-1 and TRBJ1-2, with D uncertain. This CDR3 region has 15 residues. V was shortened by 0 bases and J by 0 bases, with 8 bases between the two germline ends. CDR1 is MNHNS and CDR2 is SASEGT in the germline V gene. DNA for the CDR3: TGTGCCAGCAGTGAAGCGCTGAGTGCTAACTATGGCTACACCTTC. It encodes CASSEALSANYGYTF.

This sequence joins TRBV7-2 and TRBJ1-6, with D uncertain. V shed 8 bases and J shed 2 bases, with 13 bases lying between them. Germline V CDR1 and CDR2: SGHTA, FQGNSA. The length of the CDR3 is 15 residues. CDR3 residues: CASGPGRAYNSPLHF. The CDR3 DNA reads TGTGCCAGCGGCCCTGGGAGGGCCTATAATTCACCCCTCCACTTT.

The chain has TRBV7-2 and TRBJ1-2; a possible D gene is TRBD1 (6 bases). Germline V gene data show CDR1 as SGHTA and CDR2 as FQGNSA. The CDR3 runs 15 residues. Deletions cut 3 bases from V and 2 bases from J, with 13 bases between. This CDR3 reads CASSLDSAANYGYTF. In DNA form, the CDR3 reads TGTGCCAGCAGCTTGGACAGTGCTGCAAACTATGGCTACACCTTC.

V usage is TRBV7-9 and J usage is TRBJ2-1; 14 nucleotides match TRBD2. Germline CDR1 and CDR2: SEHNR and FQNEAQ (reference sequence). The V gene end was trimmed by 5 bases and the J gene end by 5 bases; junction bases not matched to a gene: 8. This CDR3 contains 17 residues. The CDR3 spells CASSRGTSGSRDNEQFF. For the CDR3, the DNA is TGTGCCAGCAGCCGCGGGACTAGCGGGAGCAGGGACAATGAGCAGTTCTTC. The entire variable domain, with the rest obtained from reference TRBV7-9 and TRBJ2-1, is as follows: DTGVSQNPRHKITKRGQNVTFRCDPISEHNRLYWYRQTLGQGPEFLTYFQNEAQLEKSRLLSDRFSAERPKGSFSTLEIQRTEQGDSAMYLCASSRGTSGSRDNEQFFGPGTRLTVL.

The rearrangement uses TRBV2 and TRBJ1-3; D is unresolved. V was shortened by 1 base and J by 0 bases, with 13 bases between the two germline ends. Germline lookup yields CDR1 SNHLY and CDR2 FYNNEI. CDR3 length: 17 amino acids. The DNA for the CDR3 is TGTGCCAGCAGTGAAGTAGGGAGGGATAGCTCTGGAAACACCATATATTTT. Amino acid sequence: CASSEVGRDSSGNTIYF.

In this sample, this clone turned up once. V is TRBV29-1 and J is TRBJ1-1, with no clear D. Germline V CDR1 and CDR2: SQVTM, ANQGSEA. This CDR3 contains 15 residues. The ends were cut back, 0 bases at V and 1 base at J, with 12 bases in the middle. CDR3 nucleotide sequence: TGCAGCGTTGAAGATGGGAGGGATGGGAACACTGAAGCTTTCTTT. This encodes CSVEDGRDGNTEAFF.

The chain has TRBV2 and TRBJ2-6, with a tentative D call TRBD2 (6 bases). The CDR3 is made up of 15 amino acids. The germline CDR1 and CDR2 sequences are SNHLY and FYNNEI. Trimming removed 9 bases from V and 0 bases from J, with 12 bases in between. The CDR3: CASLGGHSGANVLTF. CDR3 DNA: TGTGCCAGTCTGGGAGGTCACTCTGGGGCCAACGTCCTGACTTTC.

The chain joins TRBV18 to TRBJ1-1, with TRBD1 matching over 7 bases. The length of the CDR3 is 14 residues. Trimming cost V 0 bases and J 8 bases; bases outside gene matches: 6. Germline V gene data show CDR1 as KGHSH and CDR2 as LQKENI. The CDR3 DNA reads TGTGCCAGCTCACCACCGGAGGGACAGATAGAAGCTTTCTTT. Its translation: CASSPPEGQIEAFF.

The chain combines TRBV7-9 with TRBJ2-7; D is undetermined. V lost 1 base and J lost 3, with 7 bases in between. The germline V gene encodes CDR1 SEHNR and CDR2 FQNEAQ (reference sequence). The CDR3 is 13 amino acids. The CDR3 DNA reads TGTGCCAGCAGCTTAGGACAAGACTACGAGCAGTACTTC. It specifies CASSLGQDYEQYF.

This chain joins TRBV6-5 and TRBJ2-1, with 9 bases that match TRBD2. In germline, CDR1 is MNHEY, CDR2 SVGAGI. With 6 bases clipped from V and 8 bases from J, the junction kept 8 bases outside the gene matches. The CDR3 runs 14 residues. The CDR3 sequence: CASSFAGGLDEQFF. The CDR3 nucleotides read TGTGCCAGCAGCTTTGCGGGAGGGTTGGATGAGCAGTTCTTC.

The genes are TRBV28 and TRBJ2-7; TRBD1 matches at 7 bases. Germline V gives CDR1 MDHEN, CDR2 SYDVKM. The V and J ends lost 5 bases and 4 bases, in that order; junction bases with no gene match: 11. CDR3 length: 15 amino acids. CDR3 sequence (DNA): TGTGCCAGCAGTACGACAGGGCCTGGGAAATACGAGCAGTACTTC. Translating gives CASSTTGPGKYEQYF. Complete variable domain (other parts from reference TRBV28 and TRBJ2-7): DVKVTQSSRYLVKRTGEKVFLECVQDMDHENMFWYRQDPGLGLRLIYFSYDVKMKEKGDIPEGYSVSREKKERFSLILESASTNQTSMYLCASSTTGPGKYEQYFGPGTRLTVT.

The CDR3 region is CASSTSGNEQFF. CDR3 DNA: TGTGCCAGCAGCACTAGCGGCAATGAGCAGTTCTTC. The rearrangement links TRBV9 to TRBJ2-1; 8 nucleotides line up with TRBD2. Trimming cost V 4 bases and J 6 bases; bases outside gene matches: 0. Germline CDR1 reads SGDLS; CDR2 reads YYNGEE. The CDR3 runs 12 residues. Based on the CDR3 plus reference TRBV9 and TRBJ2-1, the full variable domain is DSGVTQTPKHLITATGQRVTLRCSPRSGDLSVYWYQQSLDQGLQFLIQYYNGEERAKGNILERFSAQQFPDLHSELNLSSLELGDSALYFCASSTSGNEQFFGPGTRLTVL.

The chain joins TRBV2 to TRBJ2-7; D uncertain. This CDR3 region has 12 residues. Looked up from germline, CDR1 is SNHLY and CDR2 is FYNNEI. Trimming took off 2 bases at V and 2 bases at J, with 4 bases between the two ends. As DNA, the CDR3 is TGTGCCAGCAGTGAATTGCCCTACGAGCAGTACTTC. Translation gives CASSELPYEQYF.

This chain links TRBV5-6 with TRBJ2-5; no firm D call. From germline, CDR1 is SGHDT and CDR2 YYEEEE. Trimming stripped 5 bases from V and 3 bases from J, with 11 bases between. The CDR3 covers 13 residues. CDR3 sequence: CASSSQQKETQYF. The CDR3 DNA is TGTGCCAGCAGTTCCCAGCAGAAAGAGACCCAGTACTTC.

The CDR3 sequence: CASASGRGAGDEQYF. In DNA form, the CDR3 reads TGTGCCAGCGCCTCTGGAAGGGGAGCGGGGGACGAGCAGTACTTC. The rearrangement uses TRBV27 and TRBJ2-7; 8 positions agree with TRBD2. CDR1 is MNHEY, CDR2 SMNVEV, per germline (reference sequence). This CDR3 region has 15 residues. The junction had 14 bases not matched to a gene; V was cut back by 8 bases and J by 5 bases.